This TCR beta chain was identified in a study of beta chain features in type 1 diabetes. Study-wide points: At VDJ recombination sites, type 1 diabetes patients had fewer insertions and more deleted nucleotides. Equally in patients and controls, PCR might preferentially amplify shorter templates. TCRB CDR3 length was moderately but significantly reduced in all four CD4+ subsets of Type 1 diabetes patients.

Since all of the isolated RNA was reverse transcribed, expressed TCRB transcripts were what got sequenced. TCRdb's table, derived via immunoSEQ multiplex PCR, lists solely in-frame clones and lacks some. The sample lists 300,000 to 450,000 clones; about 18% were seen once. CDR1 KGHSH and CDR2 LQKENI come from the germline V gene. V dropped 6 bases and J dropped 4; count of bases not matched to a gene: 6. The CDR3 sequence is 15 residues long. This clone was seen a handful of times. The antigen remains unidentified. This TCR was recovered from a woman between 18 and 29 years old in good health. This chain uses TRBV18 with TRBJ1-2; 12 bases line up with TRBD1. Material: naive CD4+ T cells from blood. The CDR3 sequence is CASSPGTGGGYGYTF. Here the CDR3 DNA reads TGTGCCAGCTCTCCCGGGACAGGGGGCGGCTATGGCTACACCTTC.